The 32 T cell receptor beta chains given below trace back to one sample, sequenced in a study of molecular identifiers for immune sequencing clone quantification. TCRdb redid the calling of the PCR reads with MiXCR, one entry per CDR3 protein. This table holds 460,000 or so distinct CDR3 sequences, about 25% found once. Sequenced sample: naive CD8+ T cells from blood, with Jurkat cell RNA spiked in. This sample's subset: FACS-sorted CD8+CD4-CCR7+CD45RA+ naive T cells. All receptors derive from a human donor in good health. Some libraries in this study had Jurkat cell RNA spiked in.

This clonotype has more than one count but fewer than ten. The chain joins TRBV11-2 to TRBJ2-5; TRBD1 might be the D (6 bases). Per the germline V gene, CDR1 is SGHAT and CDR2 is FQNNGV. This CDR3 contains 13 residues. The V and J ends lost 5 bases and 7 bases respectively, with 14 bases between them. The CDR3 region has the DNA TGTGCCAGCAGCCGAACAGGGAGCGGGACCCAGTACTTC. Its translation: CASSRTGSGTQYF.

The chain has TRBV5-1 and TRBJ1-1; 7 bases agree with TRBD1. There are 15 residues in the CDR3. Germline loops: CDR1 SGHRS, CDR2 YFSETQ. V trimming: 4 bases; J trimming: 1 base; junction bases outside the gene matches: 7. The CDR3 nucleotides are TGCGCCAGCAGCGAAACCCGGACAGGGAACACTGAAGCTTTCTTT. Protein: CASSETRTGNTEAFF. The full variable domain, in which reference TRBV5-1 and TRBJ1-1 provide the parts outside the CDR3, is KAGVTQTPRYLIKTRGQQVTLSCSPISGHRSVSWYQQTPGQGLQFLFEYFSETQRNKGNFPGRFSGRQFSNSRSEMNVSTLELGDSALYLCASSETRTGNTEAFFGQGTRLTVV.

The chain combines TRBV7-9 with TRBJ2-3; no clear D. Trimming took off 4 bases at V and 4 bases at J, with 9 bases between the two ends. This CDR3 contains 13 residues. Germline loops: CDR1 SEHNR, CDR2 FQNEAQ (reference sequence). For the CDR3, the DNA is TGTGCCAGCAGCTCCTCGCTAGCAGATACGCAGTATTTT. It translates to CASSSSLADTQYF.

This clonotype has only a few counts. This chain uses TRBV5-6 with TRBJ1-1; 7 positions match TRBD1. Trimming removed 0 bases from V and 0 bases from J; junction bases left unmatched: 2. The CDR3 spans 15 residues. The germline gives CDR1 SGHDT, CDR2 YYEEEE. The CDR3 here is CASSLAGQVNTEAFF. CDR3 sequence (DNA): TGTGCCAGCAGCTTGGCTGGACAGGTGAACACTGAAGCTTTCTTT. Full variable domain (rest looked up from reference TRBV5-6 and TRBJ1-1): DAGVTQSPTHLIKTRGQQVTLRCSPKSGHDTVSWYQQALGQGPQFIFQYYEEEERQRGNFPDRFSGHQFPNYSSELNVNALLLGDSALYLCASSLAGQVNTEAFFGQGTRLTVV.

This clonotype was recorded many times. CDR3 coding DNA: TGTGCCAGCAGCTTACCCACCGGGACAGGGAATGAAAAACTGTTTTTT. Translation gives CASSLPTGTGNEKLFF. The chain couples TRBV7-9 to TRBJ1-4; TRBD1 matches at 9 bases. The V and J ends lost 2 bases and 5 bases, in that order; junction bases with no gene match: 6. Germline V CDR1 and CDR2: SEHNR, FQNEAQ (reference sequence). The CDR3 covers 16 residues.

In regard to this clonotype: It may be a read error: a sequence one base away is much more abundant. The chain has TRBV6-6 and TRBJ2-7, with 7 nucleotides matching TRBD1. Germline CDR1 MNHNY, CDR2 SVGAGI (reference sequence). The CDR3 spans 14 residues. The CDR3 nucleotides are TGTGCCAGCAGTTACTCGCAGGGGGTAGATGAGCGGTACTTC. Protein: CASSYSQGVDERYF.

This clonotype appeared a few times. CDR3 in DNA: TGCGCCAGCAGCTTGGCCGCCTCGCAGCTGGCTAGCGCGTATGAGCAGTACTTC. Protein: CASSLAASQLASAYEQYF. This chain connects TRBV5-1 to TRBJ2-7; tentative D call: TRBD2 (6 bases). This CDR3 comprises 18 residues. The germline V gene has CDR1 SGHRS and CDR2 YFSETQ. V was shortened by 0 bases and J by 7 bases, with 26 bases between the two germline ends.

This chain links TRBV30 with TRBJ1-1, with TRBD1 matching 9 bases. Germline V lookup: CDR1 GTSNPN, CDR2 SVGIG (reference sequence). The CDR3 runs to 18 residues. The V and J ends lost 0 bases and 1 base, in that order; junction bases with no gene match: 12. Here the CDR3 DNA reads TGTGCCTGGAGTGTGTTAGAGACAGGGGGTTGGCAGAACACTGAAGCTTTCTTT. Amino acid sequence: CAWSVLETGGWQNTEAFF.

The rearrangement uses TRBV7-2 and TRBJ2-6; 9 bases are shared with TRBD1. CDR3 length equals 18 residues. Germline assignment: CDR1 SGHTA and CDR2 FQGNSA. The V gene end was trimmed by 4 bases and the J gene end by 0 bases; junction bases not matched to a gene: 7. This chain's CDR3 is CASSSGTGPSSGANVLTF. CDR3 DNA sequence: TGTGCCAGCAGCTCCGGGACAGGGCCTTCCTCTGGGGCCAACGTCCTGACTTTC.

The V and J genes are TRBV9 and TRBJ2-3, with 8 bases that match TRBD2. CDR1 is SGDLS and CDR2 is YYNGEE in the germline V gene. The CDR3 is made up of 16 amino acids. V gave up 4 bases and J gave up 2 bases; unmatched junction bases: 9. CDR3 amino acids: CASSLSGGGPTDTQYF. The DNA of the CDR3 is TGTGCCAGCAGCCTGAGCGGGGGTGGTCCCACAGATACGCAGTATTTT.

The chain carries TRBV11-2 and TRBJ1-1, with 8 bases fitting TRBD1. This CDR3 spans 13 amino acids. The germline V gene encodes CDR1 SGHAT and CDR2 FQNNGV. J lost 11 bases, V lost 4 bases, and 9 bases had no gene match. Written as DNA, the CDR3 is TGTGCCAGCAGCTACACGACAGGGGATGGCGCTTTCTTT. Translation gives CASSYTTGDGAFF.

There are many counts of this clonotype. V usage is TRBV12-3 or TRBV12-4 and J usage is TRBJ2-5; 7 bases align to TRBD2. V shed 6 bases, J shed 14 bases, and the junction held 12 bases outside the gene matches. The CDR3 totals 12 residues. CDR3 nucleotide sequence: TGTGCCAGCAGAAGCCTAGCGGAGGGGTTTTACTTC. Translating gives CASRSLAEGFYF.

About this clonotype itself: The conserved phenylalanine or tryptophan normally closing the CDR3 is absent here, so this likely arose from a read error. This sequence joins TRBV4-1 and TRBJ1-2; perhaps TRBD1 as D (5 bases). V lost 1 base and J 3 bases, leaving 12 bases between the germline ends. Per the germline V gene, CDR1 is MGHRA and CDR2 is YSYEKL. This CDR3 is 15 amino acids long. This chain's CDR3 is CASSQGMGQDYGYTL. The CDR3 DNA sequence: TGCGCCAGCAGCCAAGGAATGGGGCAGGACTATGGCTACACCCTC.

The sample holds a few counts of this clonotype. The chain carries TRBV4-3 and TRBJ1-3; 7 positions agree with TRBD1. V lost 3 bases and J lost 3; bases outside the gene matches: 11. The CDR3 totals 17 residues. Germline values: CDR1 LGHNA, CDR2 YSLEER. The CDR3 DNA reads as TGCGCCAGCAGCCAGGGAGTTACTGGACAGGTTGGAAACACCATATATTTT. Its translation: CASSQGVTGQVGNTIYF.

This clonotype occurred a few times. This chain uses TRBV6-5 with TRBJ2-3; tentative D call: TRBD1 (8 bases). Trimming removed 5 bases from V and 4 bases from J, with 28 bases in between. Germline V gene sequence: CDR1 MNHEY, CDR2 SVGAGI. The CDR3 is 19 residues long. Here the CDR3 reads CASSNPDRGGSDLADTQYF. CDR3 coding DNA: TGTGCCAGCAGTAACCCCGACAGGGGAGGGTCTGATTTGGCAGATACGCAGTATTTT.

This clonotype was counted at least ten times. The rearrangement links TRBV2 to TRBJ1-4, with 9 bases matching TRBD1. The trim removed 8 bases at V and 5 bases at J, leaving 6 bases unmatched. Germline values: CDR1 SNHLY, CDR2 FYNNEI. This CDR3 has 14 amino acids. This chain's CDR3 is CASEGQGRNEKLFF. In DNA form, the CDR3 reads TGTGCCAGCGAAGGACAGGGGAGGAATGAAAAACTGTTTTTT.

This clonotype was seen only once. A read error is possible here, since a much larger clone lies one base away. V gene TRBV6-5 combines with J gene TRBJ2-7; the D gene is possibly TRBD1 (5 bases). Trimming cost V 6 bases and J 0 bases, with 12 bases left between them. The CDR3 is 14 residues long. The V gene's germline CDR1 is MNHEY and CDR2 SVGAGI. Written as DNA, the CDR3 is TGTGCCAGCAGCTACGAGACAGCCTCCTACGAGCAGTACTTC. It yields the protein CASSYETASYEQYF.

This clonotype appeared many times. The chain couples TRBV9 to TRBJ2-1, with 9 bases identical to TRBD2. Germline V gene data show CDR1 as SGDLS and CDR2 as YYNGEE. CDR3 size: 16 residues. V was pared by 0 bases and J by 2 bases, with 3 bases of the junction left unmatched. The CDR3 region is CASSVVERGAYNEQFF. For the CDR3, the DNA is TGTGCCAGCAGCGTAGTCGAGCGGGGGGCCTACAATGAGCAGTTCTTC.

This clonotype was seen a handful of times. This chain joins TRBV5-6 and TRBJ2-7; 7 bases agree with TRBD1. J lost 5 bases, V lost 4 bases, and 12 bases had no gene match. Germline V gene sequence: CDR1 SGHDT, CDR2 YYEEEE. The CDR3 length is 15 residues. CDR3 sequence reads: CASSPVETGKHEQYF. CDR3 nucleotides: TGTGCCAGCAGCCCCGTTGAGACAGGGAAGCACGAGCAGTACTTC.

This clonotype was detected a few times. This CDR3 is CASSPSVGHYEQYF. The CDR3 DNA reads as TGTGCCAGTAGTCCCTCCGTAGGGCACTACGAGCAGTACTTC. The rearrangement joins TRBV19 to TRBJ2-7; D not resolved. This CDR3 spans 14 amino acids. V was clipped by 5 bases and J by 3 bases, with 14 bases between them. Germline CDR1 LNHDA, CDR2 SQIVND (reference sequence).

This clonotype was counted at least ten times. The J gene is TRBJ2-7, the V gene TRBV7-9, with D uncertain. Germline-derived CDR1 and CDR2 are SEHNR and FQNEAQ (reference sequence). This CDR3 is 12 amino acids long. Trimming removed 5 bases at V and 3 bases at J, with 8 bases between. This CDR3 reads CASSATNYEQYF. The CDR3 coding sequence is TGTGCCAGCAGCGCGACAAACTACGAGCAGTACTTC.

This chain joins TRBV20-1 and TRBJ2-5; TRBD2 might be the D (6 bases). V lost 5 bases and J lost 0, with 10 bases in between. Germline V CDR1 and CDR2: DFQATT, SNEGSKA (reference sequence). The CDR3 sequence is 13 residues long. For the CDR3, the DNA is TGCAGTGCTTCGGACTACTACCAAGAGACCCAGTACTTC. Protein product: CSASDYYQETQYF.

The gene calls are TRBV4-1 and TRBJ1-5; no clear D gene. Trimming left V 4 bases short and J 9 bases short, with 16 bases between. Germline V gene data show CDR1 as MGHRA and CDR2 as YSYEKL. The CDR3 sequence is 14 residues long. The DNA of the CDR3 is TGCGCCAGCAGCCCTCAACAGCCCCAAGGGCCCCAGCATTTT. Residues: CASSPQQPQGPQHF.

Worth noting for this clonotype: The junction differs from germline at one of its ends, possibly a read error. This chain joins TRBV4-1 and TRBJ2-5; no clear D gene. This CDR3 is built from 14 residues. CDR1 is MGHRA, CDR2 YSYEKL, per germline. The CDR3 DNA sequence: TGCGCCAGCCGCCCAGCTACGCCAGCAGCGCCCCAGTCCTTC. Its translation is CASRPATPAAPQSF.

The V call is TRBV14, the J call TRBJ2-5, with D possibly called TRBD1 or TRBD2 (5 bases each). Germline lookup yields CDR1 SGHDN and CDR2 FVKESK. The CDR3 extends over 15 amino acids. V was clipped by 0 bases and J by 6 bases, with 14 bases between them. The CDR3 is CASSQDLPRGQTQYF. In DNA form, the CDR3 reads TGTGCCAGCAGCCAAGATCTTCCGAGGGGTCAGACCCAGTACTTC.

The sample holds a few counts of this clonotype. V is TRBV10-2 and J is TRBJ2-1; 8 bases fit TRBD2. Germline trimming cut 8 bases from V and 8 bases from J; bases unmatched to any gene: 8. The CDR3 totals 13 residues. Germline CDR1 WSHSY, CDR2 SAAADI. The CDR3 DNA follows: TGCGCCAGCTCCCGGGGGGGTGGAGATGAGCAGTTCTTC. Amino acid sequence: CASSRGGGDEQFF.

This sequence joins TRBV7-9 and TRBJ1-5; 8 bases are a match to TRBD1. The CDR3 runs 15 residues. Germline CDR1 and CDR2: SEHNR and FQNEAQ (reference sequence). V shed 8 bases and J 6 bases; nucleotides not matched to a gene: 12. In DNA form, the CDR3 reads TGTGCCAGCGGCCTCGGACAGGGCGTCGTTCAGCCCCAGCATTTT. Amino acid sequence: CASGLGQGVVQPQHF.

This clonotype has at least ten counts. The chain links TRBV6-5 to TRBJ2-3, with 16 bases fitting TRBD2. The CDR3 is made up of 16 amino acids. V shed 5 bases and J 5 bases; nucleotides not matched to a gene: 4. CDR1 MNHEY and CDR2 SVGAGI come from the germline V gene. The chain's CDR3 is CASSQGLAGGIDTQYF. CDR3 nucleotide sequence: TGTGCCAGCAGTCAGGGACTAGCGGGGGGGATAGATACGCAGTATTTT.

This clonotype was picked up many times. The chain uses TRBV29-1 and TRBJ2-3, with TRBD2 as a possible D gene (6 bases). Per germline, CDR1 SQVTM and CDR2 ANQGSEA. V was clipped by 3 bases and J by 2 bases, with 9 bases between them. This CDR3 region has 13 residues. The DNA for the CDR3 is TGCAGCGTTGACCAGGGACTCACAGATACGCAGTATTTT. Translation: CSVDQGLTDTQYF.

A few counts support this clonotype. This chain links TRBV11-2 with TRBJ2-5, with D tentatively TRBD1 (6 bases). This CDR3 has 16 residues. CDR1 and CDR2 from the germline V gene are SGHAT and FQNNGV. Trimming cost V 0 bases and J 3 bases, with 14 bases left between them. DNA for the CDR3: TGTGCCAGCAGCTTAGAAGTTTCGGGACAAGAAGAGACCCAGTACTTC. Translation: CASSLEVSGQEETQYF.

V and J are TRBV7-9 and TRBJ2-7, with 7 bases fitting TRBD2. The CDR3 extends over 13 amino acids. V lost 4 bases to trimming and J lost 5 bases; unmatched junction nucleotides: 5. CDR1 is SEHNR and CDR2 is FQNEAQ in the germline V gene (reference sequence). CDR3 bases: TGTGCCAGCAGCTCCGGGACTACCAACGAGCAGTACTTC. Translated, it gives CASSSGTTNEQYF. The full variable domain, with the rest looked up from reference TRBV7-9 and TRBJ2-7, is DTGVSQNPRHKITKRGQNVTFRCDPISEHNRLYWYRQTLGQGPEFLTYFQNEAQLEKSRLLSDRFSAERPKGSFSTLEIQRTEQGDSAMYLCASSSGTTNEQYFGPGTRLTVT.

The chain employs TRBV7-9 and TRBJ2-7; D may be TRBD2 (6 bases). This CDR3 region has 16 residues. The germline gives CDR1 SEHNR, CDR2 FQNEAQ (reference sequence). With 3 bases removed from V and 5 bases from J, the gap between germline ends came to 20 bases. CDR3 sequence: CASSFSHGGDSHEQYF. As DNA, the CDR3 is TGTGCCAGCAGCTTTTCGCACGGAGGGGATAGTCACGAGCAGTACTTC.